The 25 T cell receptor beta chains in this list originate from one sample, sequenced in a study of post-analysis software for immune sequencing data. cDNA libraries of TCR beta carried unique molecular identifiers. TCRdb re-called the PCR reads through MiXCR, storing one row per CDR3 protein. The sample shows under 650,000 distinct CDR3 sequences, about 44% of them seen only once. Study-wide points: Elevated frequency relative to controls characterized several TRBV segments in patients, TRBV5-6, TRBV5-1 and TRBV20-1 among them.

No cognate antigen is known for these TCRs. The sequencing input was blood. These receptors originate from a girl aged 10 to 17 with multiple sclerosis.

The chain recombines TRBV12-3 or TRBV12-4 with TRBJ1-2; unclear D gene. Trimming removed 5 bases at V and 7 bases at J, with 14 bases between. The CDR3 is 13 amino acids. As DNA, the CDR3 is TGTGCCAGCAGTATAGACATCACACGTGGCTACACCTTC. Translation: CASSIDITRGYTF.

Written as DNA, the CDR3 is TGTGCCAGCAGCTATGCTCTGGGCCGTAATAACTATGGCTACACCTTC. Residues: CASSYALGRNNYGYTF. This chain connects TRBV6-6 to TRBJ1-2; D not resolved. The CDR3 is 16 residues long. Deletions cut 6 bases from V and 1 base from J, with 18 bases between. In germline, CDR1 is MNHNY, CDR2 SVGAGI (reference sequence).

This clonotype was counted only a few times. This chain links TRBV7-8 with TRBJ2-5, with 9 bases matching TRBD2. The V gene's germline CDR1 is SGHVS and CDR2 FQNEAQ. Germline trimming cut 2 bases from V and 4 bases from J; bases unmatched to any gene: 8. This CDR3 comprises 16 residues. The CDR3 coding sequence is TGTGCCAGCAGCTTAATAGTAGCGGGAGCCCGAGAGACCCAGTACTTC. It yields the protein CASSLIVAGARETQYF.

The rearrangement uses TRBV6-5 and TRBJ1-2, with 8 positions matching TRBD1. V was pared by 2 bases and J by 8 bases, with 4 bases of the junction left unmatched. Germline V gene data show CDR1 as MNHEY and CDR2 as SVGAGI. The CDR3 sequence is 13 residues long. CDR3 residues: CASSYRTGSGYTF. The CDR3 DNA follows: TGTGCCAGCAGTTACCGGACAGGGAGCGGCTACACCTTC.

This clonotype was picked up a small number of times. The gene calls are TRBV20-1 and TRBJ2-7, with D maybe TRBD1 (6 bases). Germline V gives CDR1 DFQATT, CDR2 SNEGSKA (reference sequence). V was clipped by 1 base and J by 4 bases, with 8 bases between them. The CDR3 spans 12 residues. The CDR3 DNA sequence: TGCAGTGCTAGAGCAGGGGAATACGAGCAGTACTTC. Translation: CSARAGEYEQYF.

The chain carries TRBV6-5 and TRBJ1-2; TRBD1 might be the D (5 bases). V lost 0 bases and J lost 7, with 18 bases in between. Germline CDR1 MNHEY, CDR2 SVGAGI. The CDR3 runs to 16 residues. In nucleotides, the CDR3 is TGTGCCAGCAGTTACTCGGGGCCAGGGACCCTTGGTGGCTACACCTTC. Translating gives CASSYSGPGTLGGYTF.

The chain employs TRBV5-6 and TRBJ2-7; TRBD2 is a possible D gene (5 bases). The germline V and J ends were trimmed by 0 bases and 7 bases, with 23 bases remaining between them. In germline, CDR1 is SGHDT, CDR2 YYEEEE. This CDR3 comprises 17 residues. As DNA, the CDR3 is TGTGCCAGCAGCTTGGCCGTCGGGAAACCCCTAGGTAGTGAGCAGTACTTC. Its translation: CASSLAVGKPLGSEQYF.

V and J are TRBV4-1 and TRBJ2-1; 7 nucleotides align to TRBD1. This CDR3 is built from 16 residues. V was clipped by 4 bases and J by 8 bases; unmatched bases: 14. Germline V CDR1 and CDR2: MGHRA, YSYEKL. The CDR3 reads CASSLRRDRPGDEQFF. The CDR3 bases are TGCGCCAGCAGCCTGCGCCGGGACAGACCAGGCGATGAGCAGTTCTTC.

This sequence joins TRBV5-1 and TRBJ1-2; 8 bases are a match to TRBD1. V was clipped by 0 bases and J by 0 bases; unmatched bases: 10. The CDR3 is made up of 18 amino acids. In germline, CDR1 is SGHRS, CDR2 YFSETQ. CDR3 DNA sequence: TGCGCCAGCAGCTTGGCCCTACAGGGGGTAGGGGCTAACTATGGCTACACCTTC. It translates to CASSLALQGVGANYGYTF.

The rearrangement uses TRBV20-1 and TRBJ2-7, with TRBD1 as a possible D gene (5 bases). CDR3 length: 16 residues. Germline CDR1 reads DFQATT; CDR2 reads SNEGSKA (reference sequence). V was cut by 0 bases and J by 3 bases, with 18 bases left in between. CDR3 nucleotides: TGCAGTGCTAGAGATCTCCGAGACTTGACAGACTACGAGCAGTACTTC. Translated: CSARDLRDLTDYEQYF.

The chain links TRBV18 to TRBJ2-7, with TRBD1 as a possible D gene (5 bases). The V and J ends lost 3 bases and 2 bases respectively, with 11 bases between them. The CDR3 sequence is 14 residues long. Germline CDR1 is KGHSH and CDR2 is LQKENI. CDR3: CASSPQGNTYEQYF. The CDR3 bases are TGTGCCAGCTCACCTCAGGGAAACACCTACGAGCAGTACTTC. Supplemented by reference TRBV18 and TRBJ2-7, the full variable domain reads NAGVMQNPRHLVRRRGQEARLRCSPMKGHSHVYWYRQLPEEGLKFMVYLQKENIIDESGMPKERFSAEFPKEGPSILRIQQVVRGDSAAYFCASSPQGNTYEQYFGPGTRLTVT.

The rearrangement joins TRBV5-1 to TRBJ2-3; D is unresolved. The germline V gene has CDR1 SGHRS and CDR2 YFSETQ. With 2 bases removed from V and 4 bases from J, the gap between germline ends came to 11 bases. The CDR3 length is 14 residues. The CDR3 sequence: CASSFGATADTQYF. DNA for the CDR3: TGCGCCAGCAGCTTCGGAGCCACCGCAGATACGCAGTATTTT.

J is TRBJ1-2 and V is TRBV9; tentatively, D is TRBD1 (5 bases). The germline V gene encodes CDR1 SGDLS and CDR2 YYNGEE. V lost 4 bases to trimming and J lost 6 bases, with 16 bases between them. This CDR3 has 14 amino acids. CDR3 sequence reads: CASSPKGLHDGYTF. The CDR3 DNA is TGTGCCAGCAGCCCGAAGGGACTCCATGATGGCTACACCTTC.

This clonotype was recorded a few times. This chain connects TRBV7-2 to TRBJ2-7; 14 bases line up with TRBD2. With 4 bases clipped from V and 7 bases from J, the junction kept 15 bases outside the gene matches. This CDR3 is built from 18 residues. Germline CDR1 SGHTA, CDR2 FQGNSA. CDR3 protein: CASSSEGGLAGDGYEQYF. In nucleotides, the CDR3 is TGTGCCAGCAGCTCCGAAGGGGGACTAGCGGGAGATGGCTATGAGCAGTACTTC.

This clonotype showed up just once. V gene TRBV6-5 combines with J gene TRBJ2-5; D unclear. The CDR3 is 15 residues long. Trimming cost V 1 base and J 4 bases, with 13 bases left between them. Germline assignment: CDR1 MNHEY and CDR2 SVGAGI. The CDR3 nucleotides are TGTGCCAGCAGTTACTTGCCCAGGTTGGGAGAGACCCAGTACTTC. Translation: CASSYLPRLGETQYF.

The chain employs TRBV5-1 and TRBJ1-2; 8 bases map to TRBD1. CDR1 and CDR2 (germline): SGHRS, YFSETQ. The CDR3 sequence is 12 residues long. J gave up 4 bases and V 6 bases, and 2 bases lay outside the gene matches. CDR3 protein: CASTTGAYGYTF. The DNA of the CDR3 is TGCGCCAGCACGACAGGGGCCTATGGCTACACCTTC.

In nucleotides, the CDR3 is TGTGCCAGCAGGACAGGGACTCTGGGCATGAGTAATGAGCAGTTCTTC. This codes for CASRTGTLGMSNEQFF. The chain uses TRBV7-6 and TRBJ2-1; a possible D gene is TRBD1 (7 bases). The V gene's germline CDR1 is SGHVS and CDR2 FNYEAQ. This CDR3 is 16 amino acids long. V was pared by 6 bases and J by 7 bases, with 22 bases between. The complete variable domain, with remaining parts taken from reference TRBV7-6 and TRBJ2-1, reads GAGVSQSPRYKVTKRGQDVALRCDPISGHVSLYWYRQALGQGPEFLTYFNYEAQQDKSGLPNDRFSAERPEGSISTLTIQRTEQRDSAMYRCASRTGTLGMSNEQFFGPGTRLTVL.

This clonotype turned up a few times. One end of the junction fails to match germline, which may point to a read error. V is TRBV11-3 and J is TRBJ2-5; D unclear. The J call may be faulty, since TRBJ2-7 better matches the DNA end. The germline V gene has CDR1 SGHNT and CDR2 YENEEA. This CDR3 has 13 residues. In nucleotides, the CDR3 is TGTGCTAGCAGCTTAGATCCTGGGGACGAGCAGTACTTC. Protein sequence: CASSLDPGDEQYF.

This clonotype occurred a few times. The J gene is TRBJ1-2, the V gene TRBV29-1; TRBD1 is a possible D gene (5 bases). The CDR3 is made up of 11 amino acids. The germline V and J ends were trimmed by 5 bases and 8 bases, with 12 bases remaining between them. The germline CDR1 and CDR2 sequences are SQVTM and ANQGSEA. The CDR3 reads CSVTGQRGYTF. The CDR3 nucleotides are TGCAGCGTTACAGGCCAGAGGGGCTACACCTTC.

The genes are TRBV29-1 and TRBJ1-1; TRBD1 might be the D (5 bases). Per germline, CDR1 SQVTM and CDR2 ANQGSEA. V gave up 1 base and J gave up 5 bases, with 11 bases separating them. The CDR3 has 13 residues. The CDR3 DNA is TGCAGCGTTGAAGGGGGGATCGGGACTGAAGCTTTCTTT. Translated: CSVEGGIGTEAFF.

The chain combines TRBV12-3 or TRBV12-4 with TRBJ2-5, with 9 bases matching TRBD2. The junction had 7 bases not matched to a gene; V was cut back by 7 bases and J by 1 base. The CDR3 sequence is 15 residues long. CDR3 DNA sequence: TGTGCCAGCACCCGGACTAGCGCTACCCAAGAGACCCAGTACTTC. Amino acids: CASTRTSATQETQYF.

This clonotype was counted between two and nine times. The chain links TRBV2 to TRBJ2-4; tentatively, D is TRBD2 (6 bases). The DNA end lines up better with TRBJ2-7; the J call may be wrong. CDR1 is SNHLY and CDR2 is FYNNEI in the germline V gene. The CDR3 contains 11 residues. CDR3 sequence (DNA): TGTGCCAGCAAGAGTAGCGGCGAGCAGTACTTC. Its translation is CASKSSGEQYF.

The DNA of the CDR3 is TGTGCCAGCAGCACCGGGACTCTCTACAATGAGCAGTTCTTC. This gives the protein CASSTGTLYNEQFF. The chain recombines TRBV12-3 or TRBV12-4 with TRBJ2-1, with D perhaps TRBD2 (6 bases). V was shortened by 6 bases and J by 3 bases, with 12 bases between the two germline ends. The CDR3 contains 14 residues.

This sequence joins TRBV7-3 and TRBJ2-4; D call uncertain. CDR1 is SGHTA, CDR2 FQGTGA, per germline. This CDR3 is built from 17 residues. V gave up 2 bases and J gave up 1 base, with 15 bases separating them. CDR3 loop: CASSLWGFLEAKNIQYF. DNA for the CDR3: TGTGCCAGCAGCTTATGGGGTTTCCTGGAGGCCAAAAACATTCAGTACTTC.

V is TRBV7-9 and J is TRBJ2-1, with 9 bases matching TRBD2. Losses at the gene ends were 5 bases for V and 5 bases for J; bases not matched to a gene: 10. CDR1 is SEHNR, CDR2 FQNEAQ, per germline (reference sequence). The CDR3 has 16 amino acids. The CDR3 here is CASSGGRGRANNEQFF. DNA of the CDR3: TGTGCCAGCAGCGGCGGTCGCGGGAGGGCCAACAATGAGCAGTTCTTC.